This paragraph covers one TCR beta chain sequence. Its antigen has not been determined. Qualities for individual bases were not recorded, and no much larger clone is one base off. These data are taken from a study of T cell responses to AZD1222 COVID-19 vaccine (dated by TCRdb to the early 2020s). Background on the whole study: AZD1222 recipients with second doses at about 4 weeks or about 12 weeks were pooled, because spike-specific TCR depth and breadth did not differ between schedules. A total of roughly 240 trial participants underwent TCR sequencing, of whom approximately 210 received two doses of AZD1222 and about 25 received two doses of the MenACWY control vaccine. Trial participants were enrolled into age subgroups of 18-55, 56-69 and 70-plus years, which contained 148, 28 and 57 TCR-sequenced participants, respectively.

Broad study findings and their caveats: Spike-specific TCR breadth and depth rose significantly after two AZD1222 doses compared with day 0 and with MenACWY recipients. Because no day 14 peak-response samples were available, repertoires were characterized only after the peak T cell response. Reportedly, close to half of the unique spike-specific TCRs recognized epitopes lying outside the regions that are mutated in the B.1.351 and B.1.1.7 variants. Only five to seven AZD1222 recipients were SARS-CoV-2 seropositive at baseline, limiting conclusions about previously exposed vaccinees. The whole spike protein was spanned by vaccine-associated CD4 TCRs, and dominant responses were seen in regions 160-218 and 743-854. In the small 56-69-year group, the increase in depth fell short of significance, most likely because of low power. Participants were mostly white British and included more females than males, and it was suggested by the authors that clonal diversity may have been underestimated.

In light of the paper, this sample's time point label describes: baseline before first vaccination. The vaccinee samples were drawn from two UK trials, COV001 and COV002, one of which was a single-blind randomized controlled phase 2/3 trial testing AZD1222 (ChAdOx1 nCoV-19) in healthy adults. For TCRbeta chain sequencing, PBMC samples were collected from trial participants at day 0 and at day 28 after the second dose. The CDR3 regions of human TCRbeta chains were subjected to immunosequencing. The study's processing was this. Repertoire TCRs were checked for matches against a reference library of SARS-CoV-2-specific TCRs that had been generated using the MIRA antigen-specificity platform. Breadth was defined as the fraction of unique TCRs that were SARS-CoV-2-associated, and depth was defined as the fraction of total T cells that were SARS-CoV-2-associated. Using the MIRA data, each spike-specific TCR was assigned both to the spike region to which the TCR was reactive and to a CD4 or CD8 class. Log10-transformed breadth and depth values were compared by one-way ANOVA with Sidak's multiple comparisons tests. The source is immuneACCESS, and TCRdb retained only in-frame sequences with V and J called. Part of the clones is not carried over; for the studies checked, unresolved V genes explain less than half of this, and the remainder is unexplained. That table furnishes V, J and clone size, whereas the DNA furnished D and trimming. Counted in this sample were 110,000 to 150,000 clones; 80% to 95% of them appeared once. The top ten clonotypes cover about 3.7% of the sample.

The receptor was derived from an adult in good health. The sample here was peripheral blood, taken on day 0 of AZD1222 vaccination.

The DNA sequence reads TGTGCCAGCAGTAAAGATCAGCCCCAGCATTTT. Its protein reads: CASSKDQPQHF. The V and J segments used are TRBV12-3 or TRBV12-4 and TRBJ1-5; the D gene lacks a confident call. The CDR3 covers 11 residues, taking in both the cysteine and the phenylalanine. Only the CDR3 part of the read is kept: 33 bases, read in frame from the first base. V is reduced by 5 bases and J by 5 bases, leaving a spacing of 4 bases between them.